The following is a T cell receptor beta chain sequence with its context. The antigen remains unidentified. Using quantitative 5'-RACE with molecular barcodes, the authors made TCR beta libraries. TCRdb processed the 5' RACE reads anew with MiXCR; each CDR3 protein has one entry. This table has about 200,000 distinct CDR3 sequences, about 26% appearing once. The sample is drawn from a study of CD8 T cells in ankylosing spondylitis. Overall study results and limits: Matched ankylosing spondylitis synovial fluid reportedly contained a significantly enriched population of disease-linked clones. A TCR beta motif made of several highly homologous variants seemed typical of ankylosing spondylitis blood.

This CDR3 has 11 amino acids. Germline V gives CDR1 GTSNPN, CDR2 SVGIG (reference sequence). The ends were cut back, 1 base at V and 0 bases at J, with 0 bases in the middle. Sequencing was performed on blood, either unsorted or a sorted T cell fraction (not recorded which). The chain has TRBV30 and TRBJ2-5; D gene uncertain. The receptor was isolated from a male donor with ankylosing spondylitis or in good health (not recorded which). The CDR3 nucleotides read TGTGCCTGGAGTGACCAAGAGACCCAGTACTTC. Protein sequence: CAWSDQETQYF.